These 13 T cell receptor beta chains share one sample of origin, sequenced in a study of PD-1 blockade in classical Hodgkin lymphoma (dated by TCRdb to 2018 to 2020). The method was the immunoSEQ multiplex PCR assay. Drawn from immuneACCESS, this table holds only the in-frame rearrangements with V and J called that TCRdb kept. Clones are partly lost; checked studies trace under half to an unresolved V gene and leave the rest unexplained. The sample table lists 20,000 or so clones, approximately 87% of them with a count of one. Roughly 2.8% of the sample goes to the ten largest clones. In the paper's terms, the time point label means: cycle 4 day 1 (C4D1), after around six weeks of nivolumab. Every trial patient had relapsed after autologous stem cell transplantation, and cohorts A, B and C differed in prior brentuximab vedotin exposure. CD4+ T cells were purified from thawed PBMCs by magnetic negative selection with a Miltenyi CD4+ T cell isolation kit.

This specimen consisted of CD4+ T cells from blood, obtained before the fourth cycle of nivolumab. The receptor source for this set is a human donor with classical Hodgkin lymphoma.

The genes are TRBV10-3 and TRBJ2-3; 9 bases match TRBD1. Losses at the gene ends were 5 bases for V and 5 bases for J; bases not matched to a gene: 8. From germline, CDR1 is ENHRY and CDR2 SYGVKD. The CDR3 consists of 15 residues. DNA for the CDR3: TGTGCCATCAGTCCCGGGACAGGGAATGGAGATACGCAGTATTTT. It is translated as CAISPGTGNGDTQYF.

The chain couples TRBV7-3 to TRBJ2-3; no firm D call. This CDR3 has 13 residues. Germline V gene lookup returns CDR1 SGHTA and CDR2 FQGTGA. V was pared by 2 bases and J by 4 bases, with 7 bases between. In nucleotides, the CDR3 is TGTGCCAGCAGCTTAGGGCCGGCAGATACGCAGTATTTT. It is translated as CASSLGPADTQYF.

This sequence joins TRBV28 and TRBJ1-1; D call uncertain. CDR1 and CDR2 from the germline V gene are MDHEN and SYDVKM. Trimming left V 1 base short and J 5 bases short, with 8 bases between. The CDR3 contains 13 residues. This CDR3 reads CASSLYRKTEAFF. The CDR3 DNA follows: TGTGCCAGCAGTTTATATCGGAAAACTGAAGCTTTCTTT.

V gene TRBV7-2 combines with J gene TRBJ2-2; D not certain. Germline CDR1 is SGHTA and CDR2 is FQGNSA. Trimming shortened V by 2 bases and J by 7 bases, and 11 bases separated the two germline ends. This CDR3 contains 14 residues. CDR3 sequence reads: CASSLPGPYGELFF. In DNA form, the CDR3 reads TGTGCCAGCAGCTTACCGGGCCCTTACGGGGAGCTGTTTTTT.

The chain employs TRBV6-1 and TRBJ2-1; tentatively, D is TRBD1 or TRBD2 (5 bases each). With 3 bases removed from V and 1 base from J, the gap between germline ends came to 19 bases. CDR3 length: 18 amino acids. Germline loops: CDR1 MNHNS, CDR2 SASEGT. In DNA, the CDR3 is TGTGCCAGCAGTGATGGCAATCCGGGGCGAAAGTCCTACAATGAGCAGTTCTTC. This gives the protein CASSDGNPGRKSYNEQFF.

The chain combines TRBV5-1 with TRBJ2-3; 11 bases align to TRBD2. The CDR3 consists of 15 residues. Trimming took 4 bases from V and 5 from J; bases not matched to a gene: 6. The germline gives CDR1 SGHRS, CDR2 YFSETQ. The CDR3 nucleotides are TGCGCCAGCAGCGAGGTAGCGGGAGGGGTAGATACGCAGTATTTT. Its translation: CASSEVAGGVDTQYF.

The rearrangement joins TRBV7-2 to TRBJ2-3, with D possibly being TRBD2 (6 bases). In germline, CDR1 is SGHTA, CDR2 FQGNSA. The CDR3 totals 13 residues. V was trimmed by 1 base and J by 13 bases, leaving 15 bases between them. The CDR3 protein is CASSLGSWAGKYF. For the CDR3, the DNA is TGTGCCAGCAGCTTAGGGTCGTGGGCGGGAAAGTATTTT.

V gene TRBV28 combines with J gene TRBJ2-7; D is perhaps TRBD1 or TRBD2 (6 bases each). V was pared by 1 base and J by 7 bases, with 14 bases between. Germline V CDR1 and CDR2: MDHEN, SYDVKM. The CDR3 has 14 amino acids. Written as DNA, the CDR3 is TGTGCCAGCAGTTTATCGAGGGGGACTCGGGAGCAGTACTTC. It specifies CASSLSRGTREQYF.

This chain joins TRBV10-3 and TRBJ2-1; 9 nucleotides match TRBD1. CDR3 length: 13 residues. Germline V gene sequence: CDR1 ENHRY, CDR2 SYGVKD. V was pared by 8 bases and J by 4 bases, with 3 bases of the junction left unmatched. CDR3 sequence (DNA): TGTGCCATCTCTGACAGGGGGTACAATGAGCAGTTCTTC. Translating it yields CAISDRGYNEQFF.

V is TRBV6-6 and J is TRBJ2-1; 13 bases agree with TRBD2. Per the germline V gene, CDR1 is MNHNY and CDR2 is SVGAGI (reference sequence). The V segment lost 0 bases and the J segment 8 bases; nucleotides outside the gene matches: 4. The CDR3 extends over 16 amino acids. DNA for the CDR3: TGTGCCAGCAGTTACTCCCGGACTAGCGGGAGCTATGAGCAGTTCTTC. Amino acids: CASSYSRTSGSYEQFF.

Written as DNA, the CDR3 is TGTGCCAGCAGCTTATTACCAGCGGGAGGTAGCAATGAGCAGTTCTTC. It encodes CASSLLPAGGSNEQFF. This chain uses TRBV7-2 with TRBJ2-1; 9 bases fit TRBD2. Germline assignment: CDR1 SGHTA and CDR2 FQGNSA. Germline trimming cut 2 bases from V and 6 bases from J; bases unmatched to any gene: 8. This CDR3 comprises 16 residues.

The genes are TRBV6-6 and TRBJ2-7, with 8 bases lining up with TRBD1. From germline, CDR1 is MNHNY and CDR2 SVGAGI (reference sequence). J lost 0 bases, V lost 0 bases, and 4 bases had no gene match. The CDR3 is made up of 16 amino acids. The CDR3 coding sequence is TGTGCCAGCAGTTACTCGGCAGGACAGGGCTCCTACGAGCAGTACTTC. Its protein is CASSYSAGQGSYEQYF.

This clone was seen once. The chain couples TRBV28 to TRBJ1-1; D might be TRBD1 (5 bases). The CDR3 runs to 16 residues. Trimming removed 4 bases from V and 1 base from J, with 16 bases in between. The germline gives CDR1 MDHEN, CDR2 SYDVKM. As DNA, the CDR3 is TGTGCCAGCAGTTCCCCCCTCGGGACGTCGAACACTGAAGCTTTCTTT. This gives the protein CASSSPLGTSNTEAFF. The whole variable domain, filled in from reference TRBV28 and TRBJ1-1, reads DVKVTQSSRYLVKRTGEKVFLECVQDMDHENMFWYRQDPGLGLRLIYFSYDVKMKEKGDIPEGYSVSREKKERFSLILESASTNQTSMYLCASSSPLGTSNTEAFFGQGTRLTVV.